These 21 T cell receptor beta chains originate from one sample sequenced in a study of tumor-infiltrating lymphocytes in localized non-small cell lung cancer. Assay: immunoSEQ multiplex PCR; the TCRdb copy retains only in-frame clones and omits some. The sample consists of 9,500 to 15,000 clones, 60% to 85% of them appearing once. The sample taken for sequencing was lung tumor tissue. Receptor source: a human donor with non-small cell lung cancer.

This clone was recorded a few times. The chain carries TRBV29-1 and TRBJ1-1; no clear D gene. The CDR3 sequence is 12 residues long. The germline V and J ends were trimmed by 3 bases and 1 base, with 6 bases remaining between them. CDR1 SQVTM and CDR2 ANQGSEA come from the germline V gene. CDR3 sequence: CSVDPGNTEAFF. DNA for the CDR3: TGCAGCGTTGATCCGGGGAACACTGAAGCTTTCTTT.

The chain couples TRBV7-2 to TRBJ1-3; no clear D. V was pared by 5 bases and J by 0 bases, with 11 bases between. CDR1 and CDR2 (germline): SGHTA, FQGNSA. This CDR3 contains 15 residues. CDR3 residues: CASSHDRGSGNTIYF. The CDR3 DNA follows: TGTGCCAGCAGCCACGACCGAGGCTCTGGAAACACCATATATTTT.

V and J are TRBV28 and TRBJ2-1; tentative D call: TRBD1 (6 bases). With 4 bases removed from V and 6 bases from J, the gap between germline ends came to 13 bases. From germline, CDR1 is MDHEN and CDR2 SYDVKM. The CDR3 extends over 14 amino acids. DNA of the CDR3: TGTGCCAGCAGTTCAACCAGGGGTCGCAATGAGCAGTTCTTC. Its translation is CASSSTRGRNEQFF.

The V and J genes are TRBV5-1 and TRBJ1-6; possible D gene TRBD1, 6 bases. This CDR3 has 15 residues. Between the trimmed V and J ends, which lost 0 bases and 8 bases, there was a span of 12 bases. Germline values: CDR1 SGHRS, CDR2 YFSETQ. The CDR3 loop is CASSLGTGRDSPLHF. CDR3 nucleotide sequence: TGCGCCAGCAGCTTGGGTACAGGGAGGGATTCACCCCTCCACTTT.

The rearrangement joins TRBV21-1 to TRBJ1-2; TRBD1 was called by the table and not checked on the DNA. TRBV21-1 corresponds to a pseudogene. This CDR3 contains 15 residues. DNA for the CDR3: TGTGCCGACCTCGAACCGAACAGGCCAGGCTATGGCTACACCTTC. This encodes CADLEPNRPGYGYTF.

The J gene is TRBJ2-6, the V gene TRBV18; 7 bases match TRBD1. CDR3 length equals 16 residues. V lost 1 base, J lost 2 bases, and 2 bases stayed unmatched. Germline V gives CDR1 KGHSH, CDR2 LQKENI. The CDR3 DNA sequence: TGTGCCAGCTCACCACAGGGGGCGCCTGGGGCCAACGTCCTGACTTTC. This codes for CASSPQGAPGANVLTF.

Here the CDR3 reads CASSYDRDGYTF. The CDR3 DNA is TGTGCCAGCAGTTACGACAGGGATGGCTACACCTTC. The V and J genes are TRBV6-6 and TRBJ1-2; the match to TRBD1 covers 7 bases. Germline V CDR1 and CDR2: MNHNY, SVGAGI (reference sequence). J gave up 6 bases and V 2 bases, and 0 bases lay outside the gene matches. This CDR3 is built from 12 residues.

The chain employs TRBV10-2 and TRBJ2-7, with 8 bases lining up with TRBD2. CDR3 length: 12 amino acids. The V segment lost 7 bases and the J segment 3 bases; nucleotides outside the gene matches: 2. Germline values: CDR1 WSHSY, CDR2 SAAADI. The CDR3: CASTRGGYEQYF. Here the CDR3 DNA reads TGCGCCAGCACTCGGGGGGGCTACGAGCAGTACTTC.

The rearrangement joins TRBV4-1 to TRBJ1-4, with 9 positions matching TRBD1. The CDR3 runs to 15 residues. Trimming cost V 3 bases and J 9 bases; bases outside gene matches: 8. Germline V CDR1 and CDR2: MGHRA, YSYEKL. The CDR3 DNA follows: TGCGCCAGCAGCCAGCCGGGACAGGGACGGAAAAAACTGTTTTTT. It codes for CASSQPGQGRKKLFF.

The V gene is TRBV5-3, the J gene TRBJ1-5; TRBD1 aligns across 7 bases. TRBV5-3 is an ORF, and what it does is uncertain. The ends lost 4 bases at V and 2 bases at J; junction bases unmatched: 6. CDR3 length: 15 amino acids. The CDR3 is CARSLDRDRNQPQHF. Here the CDR3 DNA reads TGTGCCAGAAGCCTCGACAGGGATCGCAATCAGCCCCAGCATTTT.

The V and J genes are TRBV7-9 and TRBJ1-2; a weak D match, TRBD1 (6 bases). CDR3 length equals 13 residues. Germline V gene data show CDR1 as SEHNR and CDR2 as FQNEAQ (reference sequence). The V end was cut by 2 bases, the J end by 7 bases, with 11 bases between. CDR3 amino acids: CASSLPGGSGYTF. Here the CDR3 DNA reads TGTGCCAGCAGCTTACCGGGGGGCTCTGGCTACACCTTC. The complete variable domain, with remaining parts taken from reference TRBV7-9 and TRBJ1-2, reads DTGVSQNPRHKITKRGQNVTFRCDPISEHNRLYWYRQTLGQGPEFLTYFQNEAQLEKSRLLSDRFSAERPKGSFSTLEIQRTEQGDSAMYLCASSLPGGSGYTFGSGTRLTVV.

The chain joins TRBV23-1 to TRBJ1-1; TRBD1 matches at 8 bases. TRBV23-1 is an open reading frame, and its role is uncertain. After removal of 4 bases from V and 0 bases from J, the junction contained 13 bases not matched to a gene. The CDR3 sequence is 18 residues long. The CDR3: CASSRTRGLPRVNTEAFF. The CDR3 bases are TGCGCCAGCAGTCGTACCAGGGGGCTCCCAAGAGTGAACACTGAAGCTTTCTTT.

This clone was observed once. The chain carries TRBV27 and TRBJ2-3; D uncertain. The CDR3 is 11 amino acids. The germline CDR1 and CDR2 sequences are MNHEY and SMNVEV (reference sequence). The ends were cut back, 6 bases at V and 7 bases at J, with 8 bases in the middle. This CDR3 is CASRLGNTQYF. The CDR3 DNA sequence: TGTGCCAGCAGGTTAGGGAATACGCAGTATTTT.

The V and J genes are TRBV4-3 and TRBJ2-6; D might be TRBD1 or TRBD2, each matching 5 bases. Trimming took off 2 bases at V and 0 bases at J, with 14 bases between the two ends. CDR1 is LGHNA and CDR2 is YSLEER in the germline V gene. This CDR3 spans 18 amino acids. In DNA, the CDR3 is TGCGCCAGCAGCCAAAATTTGGGACGGAGCTCTGGGGCCAACGTCCTGACTTTC. Translated, it gives CASSQNLGRSSGANVLTF.

The genes are TRBV7-2 and TRBJ1-1, with D hard to call. Trimming left V 0 bases short and J 4 bases short, with 12 bases between. Looked up from germline, CDR1 is SGHTA and CDR2 is FQGNSA. The CDR3 runs 15 residues. The CDR3 bases are TGTGCCAGCAGCTTAGCATCACGGGGTACCACTGAAGCTTTCTTT. Residues: CASSLASRGTTEAFF.

This chain uses TRBV6-1 with TRBJ2-5, with 14 bases that match TRBD2. V lost 1 base and J lost 5; bases outside the gene matches: 12. This CDR3 region has 19 residues. Germline loops: CDR1 MNHNS, CDR2 SASEGT. In DNA, the CDR3 is TGTGCCAGCAGTGAAGTTCAGCGACTAGCGGGGGGGCCTTGGGAGACCCAGTACTTC. Its translation is CASSEVQRLAGGPWETQYF.

This clone was picked up a small number of times. The chain uses TRBV5-4 and TRBJ1-2; possible D gene TRBD1, 6 bases. The CDR3 loop spans 16 amino acids. Trimming stripped 0 bases from V and 6 bases from J, with 18 bases between. The V gene's germline CDR1 is SGHNT and CDR2 YYREEE (reference sequence). CDR3 protein: CASSLAGGRGADGYTF. The CDR3, as DNA: TGTGCCAGCAGCTTGGCCGGGGGCAGGGGTGCGGATGGCTACACCTTC.

The rearrangement uses TRBV6-1 and TRBJ1-1; D possibly corresponds to TRBD1 (6 bases). The CDR3 sequence is 14 residues long. The ends were cut back, 4 bases at V and 0 bases at J, with 9 bases in the middle. Germline V CDR1 and CDR2: MNHNS, SASEGT. The CDR3, as DNA: TGTGCCAGCAGTGGAGGACAGTTGAACACTGAAGCTTTCTTT. Translated: CASSGGQLNTEAFF.

The V call is TRBV7-2, the J call TRBJ2-3; D gene ambiguous. CDR1 and CDR2 from the germline V gene are SGHTA and FQGNSA. The CDR3 has 14 residues. The V end was cut by 1 base, the J end by 0 bases, with 5 bases between. CDR3 bases: TGTGCCAGCAGCTTAGGGGCTAGCACAGATACGCAGTATTTT. It yields the protein CASSLGASTDTQYF. The variable domain in full, completed from reference TRBV7-2 and TRBJ2-3, reads GAGVSQSPSNKVTEKGKDVELRCDPISGHTALYWYRQSLGQGLEFLIYFQGNSAPDKSGLPSDRFSAERTGGSVSTLTIQRTQQEDSAVYLCASSLGASTDTQYFGPGTRLTVL.

This rearrangement joins TRBV11-2 to TRBJ1-1, with a tentative D call TRBD1 (6 bases). Germline-derived CDR1 and CDR2 are SGHAT and FQNNGV. The V and J ends lost 7 bases and 4 bases respectively, with 16 bases between them. The CDR3 has 14 amino acids. The CDR3 bases are TGTGCCAGCACCGCCATCCTAGGGGGCACTGAAGCTTTCTTT. This translates into CASTAILGGTEAFF.

CDR3 in DNA: TGTGCCAGCAGGTCAGAGCGGGGGGGCGCAGATACGCAGTATTTT. It specifies CASRSERGGADTQYF. The V call is TRBV6-1, the J call TRBJ2-3; 10 nucleotides line up with TRBD2. The germline CDR1 and CDR2 sequences are MNHNS and SASEGT. J was trimmed by 4 bases and V by 6 bases; bases with no gene match: 7. CDR3 length equals 15 residues.